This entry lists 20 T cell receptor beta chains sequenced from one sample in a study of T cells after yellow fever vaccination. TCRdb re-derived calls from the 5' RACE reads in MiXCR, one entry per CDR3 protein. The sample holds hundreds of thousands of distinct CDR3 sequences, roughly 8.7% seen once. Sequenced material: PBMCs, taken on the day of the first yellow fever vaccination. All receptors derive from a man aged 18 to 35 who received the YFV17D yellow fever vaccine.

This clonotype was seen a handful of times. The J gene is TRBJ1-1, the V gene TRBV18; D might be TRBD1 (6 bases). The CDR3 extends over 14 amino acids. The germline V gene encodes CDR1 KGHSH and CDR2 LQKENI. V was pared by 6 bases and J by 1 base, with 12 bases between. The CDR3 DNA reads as TGTGCCAGCTCCAGGACAGATTCGAACACTGAAGCTTTCTTT. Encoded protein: CASSRTDSNTEAFF.

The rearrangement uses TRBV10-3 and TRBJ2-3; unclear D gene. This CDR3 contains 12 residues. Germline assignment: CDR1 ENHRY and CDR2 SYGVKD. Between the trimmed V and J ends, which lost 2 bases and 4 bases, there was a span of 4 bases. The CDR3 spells CAISESSDTQYF. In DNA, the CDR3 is TGTGCCATCAGTGAGAGTTCAGATACGCAGTATTTT.

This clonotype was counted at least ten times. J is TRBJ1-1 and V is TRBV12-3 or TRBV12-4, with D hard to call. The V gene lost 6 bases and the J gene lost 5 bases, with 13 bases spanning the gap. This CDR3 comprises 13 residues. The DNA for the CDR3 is TGTGCCAGCAGCTTGACCCCCTTGACTGAAGCTTTCTTT. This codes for CASSLTPLTEAFF.

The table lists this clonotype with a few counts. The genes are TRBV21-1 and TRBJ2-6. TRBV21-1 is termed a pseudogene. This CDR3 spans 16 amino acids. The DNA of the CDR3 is TGTGCCAGCAGCCGTAACGGGGGCGCTGGGGCCAACGTCCTGACTTTC. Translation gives CASSRNGGAGANVLTF.

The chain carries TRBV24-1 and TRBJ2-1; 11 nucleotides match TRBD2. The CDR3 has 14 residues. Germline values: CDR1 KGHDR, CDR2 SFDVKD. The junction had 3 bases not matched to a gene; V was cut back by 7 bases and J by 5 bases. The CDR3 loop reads CATRNSGGDNEQFF. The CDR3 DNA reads TGTGCCACCAGGAATAGCGGGGGGGACAATGAGCAGTTCTTC.

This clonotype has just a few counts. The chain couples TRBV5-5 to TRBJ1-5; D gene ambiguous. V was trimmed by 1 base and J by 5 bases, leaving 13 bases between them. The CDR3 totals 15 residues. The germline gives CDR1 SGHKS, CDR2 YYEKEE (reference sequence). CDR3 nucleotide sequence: TGTGCCAGCAGCTTGTTGGAGACTGGGGATCAGCCCCAGCATTTT. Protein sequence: CASSLLETGDQPQHF.

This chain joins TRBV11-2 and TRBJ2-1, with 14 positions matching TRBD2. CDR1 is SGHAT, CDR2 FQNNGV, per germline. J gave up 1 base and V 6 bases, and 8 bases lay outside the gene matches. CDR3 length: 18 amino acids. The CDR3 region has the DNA TGTGCCAGCAGGGATGGACTAGCGGGGGGCCGGTCCTACAATGAGCAGTTCTTC. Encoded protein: CASRDGLAGGRSYNEQFF.

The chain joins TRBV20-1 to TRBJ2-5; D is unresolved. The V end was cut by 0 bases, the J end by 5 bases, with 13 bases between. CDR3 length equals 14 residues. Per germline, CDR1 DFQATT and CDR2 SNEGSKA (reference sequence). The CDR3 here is CSARDLPNGETQYF. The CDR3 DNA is TGCAGTGCTAGAGACCTGCCAAATGGCGAGACCCAGTACTTC.

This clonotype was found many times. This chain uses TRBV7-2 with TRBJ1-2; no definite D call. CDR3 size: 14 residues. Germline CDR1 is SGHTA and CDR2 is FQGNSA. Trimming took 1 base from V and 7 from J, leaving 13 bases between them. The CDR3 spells CASSLVRQPGGYTF. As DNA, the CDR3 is TGTGCCAGCAGCTTAGTCCGCCAACCAGGTGGCTACACCTTC.

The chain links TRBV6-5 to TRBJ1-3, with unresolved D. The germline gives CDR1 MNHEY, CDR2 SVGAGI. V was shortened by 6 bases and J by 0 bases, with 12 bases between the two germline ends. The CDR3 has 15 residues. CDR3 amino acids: CASSQSINSGNTIYF. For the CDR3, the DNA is TGTGCCAGCAGCCAGTCAATTAACTCTGGAAACACCATATATTTT.

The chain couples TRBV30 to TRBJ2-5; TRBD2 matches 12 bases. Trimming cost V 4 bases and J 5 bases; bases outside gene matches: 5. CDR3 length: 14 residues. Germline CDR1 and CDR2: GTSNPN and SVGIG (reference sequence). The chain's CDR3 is CAWKTSGGRETQYF. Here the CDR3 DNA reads TGTGCCTGGAAGACTAGCGGGGGTAGGGAGACCCAGTACTTC.

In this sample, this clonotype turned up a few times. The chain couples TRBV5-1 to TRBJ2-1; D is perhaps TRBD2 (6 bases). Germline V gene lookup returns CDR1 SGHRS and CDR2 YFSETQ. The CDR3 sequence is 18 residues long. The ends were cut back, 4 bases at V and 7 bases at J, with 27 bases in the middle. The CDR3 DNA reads TGCGCCAGCAGCCTATCCGGGACCTCCTGGAGGGGTAAGAATGAGCAGTTCTTC. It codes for CASSLSGTSWRGKNEQFF. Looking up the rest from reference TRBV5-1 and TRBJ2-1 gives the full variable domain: KAGVTQTPRYLIKTRGQQVTLSCSPISGHRSVSWYQQTPGQGLQFLFEYFSETQRNKGNFPGRFSGRQFSNSRSEMNVSTLELGDSALYLCASSLSGTSWRGKNEQFFGPGTRLTVL.

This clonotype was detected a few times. DNA for the CDR3: TGTGCCAGCAGCCCCGGGCTTTCGGGCAATCAGCCCCAGCATTTT. This gives the protein CASSPGLSGNQPQHF. The chain joins TRBV7-2 to TRBJ1-5; D gene unclear. The CDR3 totals 15 residues. Trimming shortened V by 5 bases and J by 2 bases, and 13 bases separated the two germline ends. The germline V gene has CDR1 SGHTA and CDR2 FQGNSA.

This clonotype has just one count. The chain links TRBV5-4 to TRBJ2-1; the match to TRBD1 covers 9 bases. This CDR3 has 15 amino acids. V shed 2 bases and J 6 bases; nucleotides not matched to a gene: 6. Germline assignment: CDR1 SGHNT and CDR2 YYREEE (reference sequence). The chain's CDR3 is CASSLQGAIGNEQFF. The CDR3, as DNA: TGTGCCAGCAGCTTACAGGGGGCTATTGGCAATGAGCAGTTCTTC.

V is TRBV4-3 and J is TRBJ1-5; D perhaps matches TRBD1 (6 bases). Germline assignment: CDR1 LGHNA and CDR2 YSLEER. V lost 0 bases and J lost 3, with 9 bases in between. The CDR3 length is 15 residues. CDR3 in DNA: TGCGCCAGCAGCCAAGATCAGGGGCCCAATCAGCCCCAGCATTTT. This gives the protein CASSQDQGPNQPQHF.

CDR3 DNA sequence: TGTGCCAGCAGCCCGGGACAGGGGGTGTTGGAGCCCCAGCATTTT. This codes for CASSPGQGVLEPQHF. This chain links TRBV28 with TRBJ1-5, with 11 nucleotides matching TRBD1. The CDR3 sequence is 15 residues long. Germline V lookup: CDR1 MDHEN, CDR2 SYDVKM. V shed 6 bases, J shed 8 bases, and the junction held 9 bases outside the gene matches.

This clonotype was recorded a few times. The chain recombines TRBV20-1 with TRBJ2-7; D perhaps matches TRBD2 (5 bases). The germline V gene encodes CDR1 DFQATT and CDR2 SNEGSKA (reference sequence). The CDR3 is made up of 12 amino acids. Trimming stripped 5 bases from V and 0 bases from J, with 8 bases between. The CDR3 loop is CSARSDSYEQYV. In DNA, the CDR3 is TGCAGTGCTCGTAGCGACTCCTACGAGCAGTACGTC.

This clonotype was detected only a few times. CDR3 amino acids: CASSYTGSVHYGYTF. The DNA of the CDR3 is TGTGCCAGCAGTTACACCGGGTCAGTCCACTATGGCTACACCTTC. The V call is TRBV6-5, the J call TRBJ1-2, with D unresolved. The germline gives CDR1 MNHEY, CDR2 SVGAGI. This CDR3 comprises 15 residues. V was cut by 2 bases and J by 3 bases, with 13 bases left in between.

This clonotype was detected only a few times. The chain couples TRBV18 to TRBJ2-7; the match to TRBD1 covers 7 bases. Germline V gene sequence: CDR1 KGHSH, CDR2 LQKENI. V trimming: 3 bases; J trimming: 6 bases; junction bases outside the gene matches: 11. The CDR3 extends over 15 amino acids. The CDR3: CASSPRQGFLGEQYF. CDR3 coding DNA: TGTGCCAGCTCACCGAGACAGGGATTTTTAGGCGAGCAGTACTTC.

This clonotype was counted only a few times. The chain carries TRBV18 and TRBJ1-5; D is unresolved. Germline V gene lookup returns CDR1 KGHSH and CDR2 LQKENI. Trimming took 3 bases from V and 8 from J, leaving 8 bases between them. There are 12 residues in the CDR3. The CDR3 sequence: CASSPEPKPQHF. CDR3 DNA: TGTGCCAGCTCACCCGAACCCAAGCCCCAGCATTTT.